The sequence of this TCR beta chain was determined in a study of blood T cell repertoires in COVID-19. Across the study: COVID-19 samples collected from the United States, Italy and Spain covered acute and convalescent phases. PBMCs, B-cell-depleted T cells, or T cells were the source of the cDNA or gDNA that made up the material.

Methods used by the authors: Reference gene primer amplification in the assay estimated nucleated cell counts. Repertoires were generated with immunoSEQ multiplex PCR, while TCRdb's copy carries only in-frame clones and drops some. V, J and clone size were drawn from that table, and D and trimming were deduced from the DNA. The top ten clones hold 1.5% to 1.7% of a sample with about 140,000 clones, 80% to 90% of them seen once. CDR1 and CDR2 from the germline V gene are SGDLS and YYNGEE. V was pared by 0 bases and J by 3 bases, with 10 bases between. The CDR3 covers 14 residues. The sequenced sample was peripheral blood. This sequence joins TRBV9 and TRBJ2-7; D is uncertain. The receptor was derived from an older woman with acute or convalescent COVID-19. CDR3 DNA sequence: TGTGCCAGCAGCGTAGCTGGTTCTAACTACGAGCAGTACTTC. Translated, it gives CASSVAGSNYEQYF.